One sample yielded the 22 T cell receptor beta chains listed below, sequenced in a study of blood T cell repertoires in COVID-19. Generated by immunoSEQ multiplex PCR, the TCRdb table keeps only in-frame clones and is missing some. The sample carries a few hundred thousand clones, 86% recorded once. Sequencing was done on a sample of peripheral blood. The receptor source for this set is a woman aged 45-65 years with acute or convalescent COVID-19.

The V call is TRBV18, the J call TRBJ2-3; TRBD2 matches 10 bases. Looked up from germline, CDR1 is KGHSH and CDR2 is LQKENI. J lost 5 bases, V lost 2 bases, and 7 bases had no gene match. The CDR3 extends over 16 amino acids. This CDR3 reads CASSPRASGSVDTQYF. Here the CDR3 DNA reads TGTGCCAGCTCACCAAGGGCTAGCGGGAGCGTAGATACGCAGTATTTT.

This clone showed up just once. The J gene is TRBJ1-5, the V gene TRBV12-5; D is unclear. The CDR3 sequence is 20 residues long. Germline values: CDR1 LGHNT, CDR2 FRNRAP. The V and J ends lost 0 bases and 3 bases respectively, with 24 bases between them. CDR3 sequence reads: CASGLVNIRGLLTTNQPQHF. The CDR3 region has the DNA TGTGCTAGTGGTTTGGTAAACATACGGGGTTTGCTTACCACCAATCAGCCCCAGCATTTT. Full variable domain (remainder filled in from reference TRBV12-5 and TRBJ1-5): DARVTQTPRHKVTEMGQEVTMRCQPILGHNTVFWYRQTMMQGLELLAYFRNRAPLDDSGMPKDRFSAEMPDATLATLKIQPSEPRDSAVYFCASGLVNIRGLLTTNQPQHFGDGTRLSIL.

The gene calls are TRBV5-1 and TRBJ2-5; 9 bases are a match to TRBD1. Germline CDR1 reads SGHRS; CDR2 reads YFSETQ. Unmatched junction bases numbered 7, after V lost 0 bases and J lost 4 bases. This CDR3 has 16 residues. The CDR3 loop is CASSLADGTGLETQYF. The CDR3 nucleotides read TGCGCCAGCAGCTTGGCCGATGGGACAGGGTTAGAGACCCAGTACTTC.

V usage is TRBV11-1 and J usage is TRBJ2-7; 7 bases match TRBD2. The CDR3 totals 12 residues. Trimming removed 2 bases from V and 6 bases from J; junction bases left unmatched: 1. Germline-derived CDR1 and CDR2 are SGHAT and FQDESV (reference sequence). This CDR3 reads CASSLRGVEQYF. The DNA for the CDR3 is TGTGCCAGCAGCTTACGGGGGGTCGAGCAGTACTTC.

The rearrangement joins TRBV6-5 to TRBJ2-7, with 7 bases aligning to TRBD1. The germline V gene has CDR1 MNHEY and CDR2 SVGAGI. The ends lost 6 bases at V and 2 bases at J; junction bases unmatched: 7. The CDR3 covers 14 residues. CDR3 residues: CASRNRGTTYEQYF. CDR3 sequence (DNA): TGTGCCAGCAGGAACAGGGGCACCACCTACGAGCAGTACTTC.

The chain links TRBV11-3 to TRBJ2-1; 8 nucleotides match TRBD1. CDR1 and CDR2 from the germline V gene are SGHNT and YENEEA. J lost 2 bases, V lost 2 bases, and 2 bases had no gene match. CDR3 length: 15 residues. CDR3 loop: CASSLQGAAYNEQFF. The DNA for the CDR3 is TGTGCCAGCAGCTTACAGGGGGCGGCCTACAATGAGCAGTTCTTC. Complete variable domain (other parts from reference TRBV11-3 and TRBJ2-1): EAGVVQSPRYKIIEKKQPVAFWCNPISGHNTLYWYLQNLGQGPELLIRYENEEAVDDSQLPKDRFSAERLKGVDSTLKIQPAELGDSAVYLCASSLQGAAYNEQFFGPGTRLTVL.

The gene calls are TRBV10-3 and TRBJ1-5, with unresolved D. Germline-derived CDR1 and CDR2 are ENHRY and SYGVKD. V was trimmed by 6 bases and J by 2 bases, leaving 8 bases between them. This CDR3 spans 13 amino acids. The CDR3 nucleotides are TGTGCCATCAGGGAGGCGGGCAATCAGCCCCAGCATTTT. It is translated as CAIREAGNQPQHF.

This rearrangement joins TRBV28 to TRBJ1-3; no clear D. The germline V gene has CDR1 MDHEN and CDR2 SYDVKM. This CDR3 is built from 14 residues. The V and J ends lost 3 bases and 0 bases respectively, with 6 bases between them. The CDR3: CASSFYSSGNTIYF. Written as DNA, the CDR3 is TGTGCCAGCAGTTTTTACAGCTCTGGAAACACCATATATTTT.

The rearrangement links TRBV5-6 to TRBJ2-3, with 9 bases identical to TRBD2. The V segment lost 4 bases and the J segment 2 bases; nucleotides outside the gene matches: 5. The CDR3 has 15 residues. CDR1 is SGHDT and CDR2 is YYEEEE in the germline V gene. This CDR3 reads CASSELAGITDTQYF. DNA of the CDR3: TGTGCCAGCAGCGAGCTAGCGGGGATCACAGATACGCAGTATTTT.

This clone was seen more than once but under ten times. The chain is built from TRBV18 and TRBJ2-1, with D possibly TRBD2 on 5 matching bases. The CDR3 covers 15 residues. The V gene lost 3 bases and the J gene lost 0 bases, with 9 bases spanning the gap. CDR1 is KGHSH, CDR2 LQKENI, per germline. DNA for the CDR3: TGTGCCAGCTCACCCGGGGTCTACTCCTACAATGAGCAGTTCTTC. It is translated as CASSPGVYSYNEQFF. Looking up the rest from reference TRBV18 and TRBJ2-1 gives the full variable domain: NAGVMQNPRHLVRRRGQEARLRCSPMKGHSHVYWYRQLPEEGLKFMVYLQKENIIDESGMPKERFSAEFPKEGPSILRIQQVVRGDSAAYFCASSPGVYSYNEQFFGPGTRLTVL.

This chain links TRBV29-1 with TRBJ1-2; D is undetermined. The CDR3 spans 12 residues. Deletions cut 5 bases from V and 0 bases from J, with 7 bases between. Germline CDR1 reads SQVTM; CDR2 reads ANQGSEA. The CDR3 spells CSVFDTNYGYTF. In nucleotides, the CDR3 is TGCAGCGTTTTTGACACTAACTATGGCTACACCTTC.

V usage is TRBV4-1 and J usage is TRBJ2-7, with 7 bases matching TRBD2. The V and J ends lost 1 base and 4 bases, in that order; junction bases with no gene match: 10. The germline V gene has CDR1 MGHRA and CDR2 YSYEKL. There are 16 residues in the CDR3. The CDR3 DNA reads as TGCGCCAGCAGCCAAGCTAGGACTAGACTAAATTACGAGCAGTACTTC. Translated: CASSQARTRLNYEQYF.

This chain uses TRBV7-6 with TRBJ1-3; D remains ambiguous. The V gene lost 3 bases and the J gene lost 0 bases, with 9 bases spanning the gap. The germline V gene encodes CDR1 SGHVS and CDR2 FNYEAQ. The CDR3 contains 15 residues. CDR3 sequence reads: CASSFPGSSGNTIYF. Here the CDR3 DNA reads TGTGCCAGCAGCTTCCCAGGCAGCTCTGGAAACACCATATATTTT.

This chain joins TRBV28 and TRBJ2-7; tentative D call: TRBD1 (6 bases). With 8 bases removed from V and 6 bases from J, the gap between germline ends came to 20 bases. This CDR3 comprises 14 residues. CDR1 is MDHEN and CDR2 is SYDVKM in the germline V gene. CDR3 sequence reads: CASGSTGSTGEQYF. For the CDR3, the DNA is TGTGCCAGCGGATCGACAGGCAGCACGGGCGAGCAGTACTTC.

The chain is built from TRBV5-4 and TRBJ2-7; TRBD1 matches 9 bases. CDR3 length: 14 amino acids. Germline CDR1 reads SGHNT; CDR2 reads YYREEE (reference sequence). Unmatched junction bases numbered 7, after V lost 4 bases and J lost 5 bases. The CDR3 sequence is CASSPGTGYNEQYF. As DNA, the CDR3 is TGTGCCAGCAGCCCCGGGACAGGGTACAACGAGCAGTACTTC.

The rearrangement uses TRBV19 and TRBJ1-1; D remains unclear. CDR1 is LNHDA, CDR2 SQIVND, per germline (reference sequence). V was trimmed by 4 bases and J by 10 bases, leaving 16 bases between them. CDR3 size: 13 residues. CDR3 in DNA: TGTGCCAGTAGTAAGGGCGGGCGAGAAGCAGCTTTCTTT. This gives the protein CASSKGGREAAFF.

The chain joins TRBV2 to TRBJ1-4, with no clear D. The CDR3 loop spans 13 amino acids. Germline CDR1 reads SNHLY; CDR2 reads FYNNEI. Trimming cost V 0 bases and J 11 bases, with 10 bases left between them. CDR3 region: CASSEARTVKLFF. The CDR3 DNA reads TGTGCCAGCAGTGAAGCTCGCACAGTTAAACTGTTTTTT.

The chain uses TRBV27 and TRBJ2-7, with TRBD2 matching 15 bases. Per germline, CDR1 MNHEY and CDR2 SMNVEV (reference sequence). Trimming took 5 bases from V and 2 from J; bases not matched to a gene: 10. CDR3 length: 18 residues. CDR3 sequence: CASSPRTSGRGGTYEQYF. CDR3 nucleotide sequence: TGTGCCAGCAGTCCCCGGACTAGCGGGAGGGGCGGAACCTACGAGCAGTACTTC.

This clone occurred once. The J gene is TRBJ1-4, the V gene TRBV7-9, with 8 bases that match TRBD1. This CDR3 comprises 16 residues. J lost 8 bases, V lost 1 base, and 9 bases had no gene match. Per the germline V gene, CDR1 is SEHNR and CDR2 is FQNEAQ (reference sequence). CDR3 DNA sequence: TGTGCCAGCAGCTTAGGCAATCAGGGGGCAGGAGAAAAACTGTTTTTT. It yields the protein CASSLGNQGAGEKLFF.

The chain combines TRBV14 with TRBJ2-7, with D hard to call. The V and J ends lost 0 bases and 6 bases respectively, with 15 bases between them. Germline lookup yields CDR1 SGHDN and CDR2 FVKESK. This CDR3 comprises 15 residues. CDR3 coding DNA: TGTGCCAGCAGCCAAGATCCGGGTTTCAACTTCGAGCAGTACTTC. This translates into CASSQDPGFNFEQYF.

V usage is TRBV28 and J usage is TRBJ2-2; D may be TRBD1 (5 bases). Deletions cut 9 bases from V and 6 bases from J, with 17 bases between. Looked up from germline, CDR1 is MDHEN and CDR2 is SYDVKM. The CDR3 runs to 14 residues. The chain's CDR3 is CASWGRLSPGELFF. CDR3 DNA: TGTGCCAGTTGGGGCAGGCTATCGCCCGGGGAGCTGTTTTTT.

CDR3 sequence: CASGLVLGGGDNYGYTF. CDR3 sequence (DNA): TGTGCTAGTGGTTTGGTACTTGGAGGGGGCGATAACTATGGCTACACCTTC. This rearrangement joins TRBV12-5 to TRBJ1-2, with TRBD1 matching 7 bases. Germline assignment: CDR1 LGHNT and CDR2 FRNRAP. The junction had 8 bases not matched to a gene; V was cut back by 0 bases and J by 1 base. The CDR3 spans 17 residues.